What follows are 4 T cell receptor beta chains derived from one specimen sequenced in a study of cytomegalovirus exposure and HLA in healthy donors. With 60 Vbeta and 13 Jbeta primers, the PCR was carried out. Sequenced by immunoSEQ multiplex PCR; TCRdb stores in-frame clones only, minus some. The profile shows around 120,000 clones, roughly 82% of them singletons. Specimen: PBMCs. These receptors were obtained from a male donor in good health and CMV-seropositive.

The rearrangement links TRBV7-2 to TRBJ1-1, with 11 bases matching TRBD1. From germline, CDR1 is SGHTA and CDR2 FQGNSA. After removal of 4 bases from V and 7 bases from J, the junction contained 8 bases not matched to a gene. The CDR3 consists of 15 residues. The CDR3 loop reads CASSSLTGTGGEAFF. CDR3 DNA: TGTGCCAGCAGCTCGCTCACCGGGACAGGGGGTGAAGCTTTCTTT.

This clone was counted once. This sequence joins TRBV30 and TRBJ1-6, with no clear D. Trimming shortened V by 1 base and J by 8 bases, and 9 bases separated the two germline ends. Germline CDR1 and CDR2: GTSNPN and SVGIG (reference sequence). The CDR3 spans 13 residues. The CDR3 DNA reads as TGTGCCTGGAGTGCGACGCGGGATTCACCCCTCCACTTT. Its translation: CAWSATRDSPLHF.

The chain carries TRBV7-9 and TRBJ1-1; no clear D gene. V dropped 3 bases and J dropped 2 bases, with 10 bases sitting between them. The V gene's germline CDR1 is SEHNR and CDR2 FQNEAQ (reference sequence). CDR3 size: 14 residues. The CDR3 bases are TGTGCCAGCAGCTTCGGGTCCAGTAACACTGAAGCTTTCTTT. Translation: CASSFGSSNTEAFF.

The genes are TRBV7-3 and TRBJ2-7; perhaps TRBD1 as D (6 bases). CDR1 and CDR2 (germline): SGHTA, FQGTGA. The CDR3 has 15 amino acids. V lost 5 bases and J lost 3, with 17 bases in between. The CDR3 nucleotides read TGTGCCAGCAGCCCCACCCCGACAGGCGTCTACGAGCAGTACTTC. Amino acid sequence: CASSPTPTGVYEQYF.